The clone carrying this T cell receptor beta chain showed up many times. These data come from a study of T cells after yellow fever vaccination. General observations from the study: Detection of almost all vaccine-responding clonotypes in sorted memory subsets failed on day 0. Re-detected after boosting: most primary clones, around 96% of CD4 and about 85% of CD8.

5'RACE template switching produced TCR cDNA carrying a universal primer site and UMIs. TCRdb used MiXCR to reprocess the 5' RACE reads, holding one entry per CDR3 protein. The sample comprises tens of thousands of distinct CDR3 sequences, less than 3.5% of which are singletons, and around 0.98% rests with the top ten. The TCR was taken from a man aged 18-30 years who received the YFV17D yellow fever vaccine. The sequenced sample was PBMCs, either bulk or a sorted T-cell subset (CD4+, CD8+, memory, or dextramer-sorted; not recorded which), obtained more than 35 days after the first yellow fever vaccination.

The CDR3 region is CSPRGGGEQYF. DNA of the CDR3: TGCAGCCCTAGGGGAGGGGGCGAGCAGTACTTC. V is TRBV20-1 and J is TRBJ2-7, with a possible D match to TRBD2 (7 bases). The CDR3 is made up of 11 amino acids. CDR1 DFQATT and CDR2 SNEGSKA come from the germline V gene (reference sequence).